The 11 T cell receptor beta chains below come from one sample, sequenced in a study of T-cell memory formation after mild COVID-19. In TCRdb, the 5' RACE reads were re-called with MiXCR into one record per CDR3 protein. Of about 430,000 distinct CDR3 sequences in the sample, 20% to 25% were seen once. The material sequenced was PBMCs or a T cell subset sorted from them (not recorded which). The receptor source for this set is an adult woman who had mild COVID-19 (a few samples of this study predate the infection). Cell type and time point are not known.

This clonotype was detected a few times. The chain joins TRBV20-1 to TRBJ1-2; D is unresolved. The CDR3 is 12 amino acids. V dropped 7 bases and J dropped 5 bases, with 14 bases sitting between them. The germline gives CDR1 DFQATT, CDR2 SNEGSKA (reference sequence). In DNA, the CDR3 is TGCAGTGTTCCGGATGGAGGATATGGCTACACCTTC. Protein product: CSVPDGGYGYTF.

In this sample, this clonotype turned up many times. The chain combines TRBV12-3 or TRBV12-4 with TRBJ1-6; D remains unclear. Trimming removed 5 bases at V and 0 bases at J, with 8 bases between. This CDR3 spans 15 amino acids. The CDR3 DNA sequence: TGTGCCAGCAGTCGGACGGCCTCCTATAATTCACCCCTCCACTTT. Its translation: CASSRTASYNSPLHF.

This clonotype was detected only a few times. The CDR3 loop reads CATSDPSGYTQYF. The CDR3 nucleotides are TGTGCCACCAGTGATCCTAGCGGGTATACGCAGTATTTT. J is TRBJ2-3 and V is TRBV24-1, with 8 bases aligning to TRBD2. CDR3 length: 13 amino acids. Germline V gene data show CDR1 as KGHDR and CDR2 as SFDVKD. The J segment lost 7 bases and the V segment lost 3 bases, leaving 2 bases of the junction unmatched.

This clonotype was detected a few times. The chain recombines TRBV7-9 with TRBJ2-2, with 11 bases aligning to TRBD1. Germline loops: CDR1 SEHNR, CDR2 FQNEAQ (reference sequence). This CDR3 has 17 residues. V shed 3 bases and J 4 bases; nucleotides not matched to a gene: 7. CDR3 sequence: CASSFLYGTGGTGELFF. DNA for the CDR3: TGTGCCAGCAGCTTTCTTTACGGGACAGGGGGCACCGGGGAGCTGTTTTTT.

This clonotype was counted between two and nine times. The chain employs TRBV7-2 and TRBJ1-6; D ambiguous. This CDR3 has 13 residues. Germline CDR1 and CDR2: SGHTA and FQGNSA. Trimming removed 4 bases at V and 5 bases at J, with 6 bases between. CDR3 coding DNA: TGTGCCAGCAGCTCATGGAATAATTCACCCCTCCACTTT. Encoded protein: CASSSWNNSPLHF. The full variable domain, in which reference TRBV7-2 and TRBJ1-6 provide the parts outside the CDR3, is GAGVSQSPSNKVTEKGKDVELRCDPISGHTALYWYRQSLGQGLEFLIYFQGNSAPDKSGLPSDRFSAERTGGSVSTLTIQRTQQEDSAVYLCASSSWNNSPLHFGNGTRLTVT.

V is TRBV18 and J is TRBJ2-2; 8 bases are shared with TRBD1. The trim removed 2 bases at V and 6 bases at J, leaving 8 bases unmatched. There are 16 residues in the CDR3. Germline lookup yields CDR1 KGHSH and CDR2 LQKENI. The CDR3 loop is CASSPSSTGVAGELFF. For the CDR3, the DNA is TGTGCCAGCTCACCAAGTTCGACAGGGGTGGCCGGGGAGCTGTTTTTT.

This rearrangement joins TRBV30 to TRBJ2-7; 8 bases align to TRBD1. Trimming took 2 bases from V and 2 from J; bases not matched to a gene: 2. The CDR3 has 13 amino acids. Germline CDR1 reads GTSNPN; CDR2 reads SVGIG (reference sequence). The CDR3 spells CAWSRTGTYEQYF. The CDR3 DNA reads as TGTGCCTGGAGTAGGACAGGGACCTACGAGCAGTACTTC.

This clonotype was recorded a few times. The rearrangement joins TRBV5-1 to TRBJ2-5, with D hard to call. V was trimmed by 1 base and J by 1 base, leaving 5 bases between them. The CDR3 is made up of 13 amino acids. Germline V gene sequence: CDR1 SGHRS, CDR2 YFSETQ. The DNA for the CDR3 is TGCGCCAGCAGCTTGTTCCCCCAAGAGACCCAGTACTTC. Protein: CASSLFPQETQYF.

A few counts support this clonotype. The chain carries TRBV19 and TRBJ1-5; perhaps TRBD1 as D (5 bases). The CDR3 spans 13 residues. Germline CDR1 and CDR2: LNHDA and SQIVND (reference sequence). The V and J ends lost 9 bases and 9 bases respectively, with 18 bases between them. The CDR3 sequence: CASRPGDVGPQHF. Written as DNA, the CDR3 is TGTGCCAGCCGACCCGGGGACGTAGGGCCCCAGCATTTT.

This chain links TRBV5-1 with TRBJ1-3; TRBD1 agrees at 7 bases. CDR1 is SGHRS and CDR2 is YFSETQ in the germline V gene. The CDR3 sequence is 14 residues long. Trimming at V came to 7 bases and at J to 3 bases, leaving 7 bases not matched to a gene. In nucleotides, the CDR3 is TGCGCCAGCTGGGACAGTCAAGTTGGAAACACCATATATTTT. This codes for CASWDSQVGNTIYF.

A few counts support this clonotype. The V gene is TRBV20-1, the J gene TRBJ2-7; D is tentatively TRBD1 or TRBD2 (5 bases each). CDR3 length equals 13 residues. Germline CDR1 is DFQATT and CDR2 is SNEGSKA (reference sequence). Trimming removed 5 bases from V and 2 bases from J, with 13 bases in between. CDR3 sequence reads: CSALGEQAYEQYF. The CDR3 DNA reads as TGCAGTGCTTTAGGGGAGCAAGCCTACGAGCAGTACTTC.